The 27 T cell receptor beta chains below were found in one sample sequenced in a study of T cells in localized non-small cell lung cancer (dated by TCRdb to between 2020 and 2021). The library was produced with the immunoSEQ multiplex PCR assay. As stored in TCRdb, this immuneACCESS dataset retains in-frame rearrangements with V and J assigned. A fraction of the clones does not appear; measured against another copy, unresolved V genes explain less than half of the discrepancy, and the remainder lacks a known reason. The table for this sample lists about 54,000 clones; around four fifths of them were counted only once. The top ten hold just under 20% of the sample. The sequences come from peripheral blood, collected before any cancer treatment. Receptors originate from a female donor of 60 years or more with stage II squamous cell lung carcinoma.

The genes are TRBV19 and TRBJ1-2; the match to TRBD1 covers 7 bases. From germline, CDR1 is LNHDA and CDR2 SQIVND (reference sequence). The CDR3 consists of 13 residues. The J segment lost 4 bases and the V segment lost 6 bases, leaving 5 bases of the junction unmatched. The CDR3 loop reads CASRRDSSYGYTF. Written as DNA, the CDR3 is TGTGCCAGTAGACGGGACAGTAGCTATGGCTACACCTTC. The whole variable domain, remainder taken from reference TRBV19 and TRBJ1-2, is DGGITQSPKYLFRKEGQNVTLSCEQNLNHDAMYWYRQDPGQGLRLIYYSQIVNDFQKGDIAEGYSVSREKKESFPLTVTSAQKNPTAFYLCASRRDSSYGYTFGSGTRLTVV.

In DNA form, the CDR3 reads TGTGCCAGCAGCTTAGTAAGGGCAGGGGCTGGCTACACCTTC. Translating it yields CASSLVRAGAGYTF. The chain recombines TRBV7-9 with TRBJ1-2; D is possibly TRBD1 (6 bases). Germline assignment: CDR1 SEHNR and CDR2 FQNEAQ (reference sequence). The CDR3 runs to 14 residues. Trimming removed 1 base from V and 7 bases from J, with 13 bases in between.

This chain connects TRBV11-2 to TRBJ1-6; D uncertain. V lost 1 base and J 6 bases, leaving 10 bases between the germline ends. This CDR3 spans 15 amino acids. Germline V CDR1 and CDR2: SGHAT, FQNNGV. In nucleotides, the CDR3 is TGTGCCAGCAGCTTAGTGGCTAGAGGTAATTCACCCCTCCACTTT. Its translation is CASSLVARGNSPLHF.

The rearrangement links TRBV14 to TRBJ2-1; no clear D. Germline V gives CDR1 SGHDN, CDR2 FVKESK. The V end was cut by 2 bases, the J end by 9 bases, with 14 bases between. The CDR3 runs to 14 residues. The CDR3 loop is CASSQKVGLGEQFF. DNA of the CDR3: TGTGCCAGCAGCCAAAAAGTGGGGTTGGGTGAGCAGTTCTTC.

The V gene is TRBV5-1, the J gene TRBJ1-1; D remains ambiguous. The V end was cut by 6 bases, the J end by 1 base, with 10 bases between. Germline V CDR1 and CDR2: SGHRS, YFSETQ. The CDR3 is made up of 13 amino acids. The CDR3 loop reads CASNGGQNTEAFF. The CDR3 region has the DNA TGCGCCAGCAATGGAGGCCAGAACACTGAAGCTTTCTTT.

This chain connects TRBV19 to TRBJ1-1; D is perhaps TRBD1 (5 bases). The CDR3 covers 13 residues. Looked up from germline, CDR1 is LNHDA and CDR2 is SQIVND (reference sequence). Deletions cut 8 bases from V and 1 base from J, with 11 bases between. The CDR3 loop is CASSTQGNTEAFF. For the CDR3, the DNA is TGTGCCAGTTCAACCCAGGGGAACACTGAAGCTTTCTTT.

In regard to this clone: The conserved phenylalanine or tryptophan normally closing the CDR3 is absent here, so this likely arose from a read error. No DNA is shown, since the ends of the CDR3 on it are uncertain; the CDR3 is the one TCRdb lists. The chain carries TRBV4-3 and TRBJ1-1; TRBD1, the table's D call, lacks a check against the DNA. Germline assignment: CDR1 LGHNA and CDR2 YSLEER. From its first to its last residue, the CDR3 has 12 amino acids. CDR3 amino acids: CASSQVGDRVAS.

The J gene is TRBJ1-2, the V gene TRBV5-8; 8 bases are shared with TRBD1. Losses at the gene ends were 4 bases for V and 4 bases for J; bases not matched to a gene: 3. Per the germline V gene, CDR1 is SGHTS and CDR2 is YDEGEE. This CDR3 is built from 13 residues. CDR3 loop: CASSADRVYGYTF. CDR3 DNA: TGTGCCAGCAGCGCGGACAGGGTCTATGGCTACACCTTC.

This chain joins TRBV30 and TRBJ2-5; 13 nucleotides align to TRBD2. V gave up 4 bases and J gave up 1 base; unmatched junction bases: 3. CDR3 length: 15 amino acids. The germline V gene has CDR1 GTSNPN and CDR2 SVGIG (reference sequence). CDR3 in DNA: TGTGCCTGGACGACTAGCGGGGGGATCCAAGAGACCCAGTACTTC. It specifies CAWTTSGGIQETQYF.

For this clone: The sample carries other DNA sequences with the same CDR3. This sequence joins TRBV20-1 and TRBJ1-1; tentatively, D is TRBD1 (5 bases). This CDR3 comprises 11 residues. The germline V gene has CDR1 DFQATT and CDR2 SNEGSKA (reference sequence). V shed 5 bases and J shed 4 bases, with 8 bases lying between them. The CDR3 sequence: CSASQGTEAFF. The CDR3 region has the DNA TGCAGTGCTTCTCAGGGCACTGAAGCTTTCTTT.

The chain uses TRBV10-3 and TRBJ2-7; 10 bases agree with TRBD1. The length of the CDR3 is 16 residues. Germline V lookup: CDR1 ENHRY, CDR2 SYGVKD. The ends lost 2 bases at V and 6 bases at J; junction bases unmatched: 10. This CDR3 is CAISEPTGGRRFEQYF. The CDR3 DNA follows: TGTGCCATCAGTGAGCCGACAGGGGGCCGGCGGTTCGAGCAGTACTTC.

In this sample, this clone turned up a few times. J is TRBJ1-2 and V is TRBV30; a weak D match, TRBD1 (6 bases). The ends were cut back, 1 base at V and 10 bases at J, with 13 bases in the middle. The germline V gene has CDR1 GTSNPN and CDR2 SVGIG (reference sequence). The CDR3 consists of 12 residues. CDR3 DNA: TGTGCCTGGAGTGCCACCGGGACACACTACACCTTC. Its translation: CAWSATGTHYTF.

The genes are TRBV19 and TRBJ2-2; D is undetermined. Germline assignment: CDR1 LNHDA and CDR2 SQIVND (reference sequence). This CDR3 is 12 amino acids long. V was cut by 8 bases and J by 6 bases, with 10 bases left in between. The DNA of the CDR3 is TGTGCCAGTCTTAAAAGGGCCGGGGAGCTGTTTTTT. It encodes CASLKRAGELFF.

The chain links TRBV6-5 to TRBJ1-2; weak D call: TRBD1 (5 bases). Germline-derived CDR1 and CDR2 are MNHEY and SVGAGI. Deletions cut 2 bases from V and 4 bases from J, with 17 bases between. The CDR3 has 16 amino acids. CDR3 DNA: TGTGCCAGCAGTTACAGCTCCGGGACCTGGGGCTATGGCTACACCTTC. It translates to CASSYSSGTWGYGYTF.

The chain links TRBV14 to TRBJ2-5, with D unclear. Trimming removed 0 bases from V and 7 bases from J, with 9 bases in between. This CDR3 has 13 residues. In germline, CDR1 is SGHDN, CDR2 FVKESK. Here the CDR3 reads CASSQDQLGTQYF. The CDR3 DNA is TGTGCCAGCAGCCAAGATCAGCTGGGGACCCAGTACTTC.

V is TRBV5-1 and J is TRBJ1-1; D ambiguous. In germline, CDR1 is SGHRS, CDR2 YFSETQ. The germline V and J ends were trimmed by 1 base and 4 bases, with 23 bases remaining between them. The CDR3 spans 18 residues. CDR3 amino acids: CASSLRRRSRAGITEAFF. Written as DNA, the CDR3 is TGCGCCAGCAGCTTGAGGCGGCGATCTCGGGCGGGGATCACTGAAGCTTTCTTT.

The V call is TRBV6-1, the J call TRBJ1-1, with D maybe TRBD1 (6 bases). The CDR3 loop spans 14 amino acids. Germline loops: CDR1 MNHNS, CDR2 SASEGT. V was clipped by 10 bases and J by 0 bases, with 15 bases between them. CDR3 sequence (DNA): TGTGCCATCACAGGGATCAACATGAACACTGAAGCTTTCTTT. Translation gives CAITGINMNTEAFF.

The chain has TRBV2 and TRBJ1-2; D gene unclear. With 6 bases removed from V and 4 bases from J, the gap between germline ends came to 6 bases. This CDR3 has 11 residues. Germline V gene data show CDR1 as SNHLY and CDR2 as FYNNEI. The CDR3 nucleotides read TGTGCCAGCAGGGCCGGCTATGGCTACACCTTC. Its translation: CASRAGYGYTF. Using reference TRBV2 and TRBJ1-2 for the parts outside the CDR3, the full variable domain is EPEVTQTPSHQVTQMGQEVILRCVPISNHLYFYWYRQILGQKVEFLVSFYNNEISEKSEIFDDQFSVERPDGSNFTLKIRSTKLEDSAMYFCASRAGYGYTFGSGTRLTVV.

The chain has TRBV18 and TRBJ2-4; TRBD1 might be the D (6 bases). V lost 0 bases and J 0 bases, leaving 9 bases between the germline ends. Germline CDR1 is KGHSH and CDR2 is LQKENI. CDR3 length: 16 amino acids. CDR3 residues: CASSPPGTKAKNIQYF. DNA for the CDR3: TGTGCCAGCTCACCACCCGGGACAAAAGCCAAAAACATTCAGTACTTC.

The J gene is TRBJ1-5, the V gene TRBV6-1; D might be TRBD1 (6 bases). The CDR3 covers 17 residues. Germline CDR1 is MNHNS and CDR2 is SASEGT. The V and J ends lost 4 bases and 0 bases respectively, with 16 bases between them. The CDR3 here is CASSVKDSRYSNQPQHF. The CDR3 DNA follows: TGTGCCAGCAGTGTCAAGGACAGCCGGTATAGCAATCAGCCCCAGCATTTT.

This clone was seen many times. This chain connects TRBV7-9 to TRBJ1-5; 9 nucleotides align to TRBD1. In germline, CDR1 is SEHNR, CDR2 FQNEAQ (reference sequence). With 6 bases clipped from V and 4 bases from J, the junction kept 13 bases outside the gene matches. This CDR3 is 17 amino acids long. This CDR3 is CASRPYSQGAGNQPQHF. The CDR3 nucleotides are TGTGCCAGCAGACCTTACTCACAGGGGGCTGGGAATCAGCCCCAGCATTTT.

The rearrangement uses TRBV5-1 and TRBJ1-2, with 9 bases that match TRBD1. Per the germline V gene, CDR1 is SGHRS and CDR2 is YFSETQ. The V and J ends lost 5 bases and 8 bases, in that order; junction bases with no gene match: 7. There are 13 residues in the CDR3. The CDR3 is CASRERTGDGYTF. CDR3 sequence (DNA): TGCGCCAGCAGAGAGCGGACAGGGGACGGCTACACCTTC.

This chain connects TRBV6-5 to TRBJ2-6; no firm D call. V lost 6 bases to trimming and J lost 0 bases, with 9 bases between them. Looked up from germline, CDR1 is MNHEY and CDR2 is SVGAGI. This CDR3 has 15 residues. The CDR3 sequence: CASSFRDSGANVLTF. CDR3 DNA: TGTGCCAGCAGCTTTCGTGACTCTGGGGCCAACGTCCTGACTTTC.

The DNA of the CDR3 is TGCAGCGTTGAAGAACAGGGGGCAATTTTATTAGATACGCAGTATTTT. Its protein is CSVEEQGAILLDTQYF. This chain uses TRBV29-1 with TRBJ2-3; 9 bases align to TRBD1. CDR1 is SQVTM, CDR2 ANQGSEA, per germline. The CDR3 covers 16 residues. J gave up 5 bases and V 0 bases, and 9 bases lay outside the gene matches.

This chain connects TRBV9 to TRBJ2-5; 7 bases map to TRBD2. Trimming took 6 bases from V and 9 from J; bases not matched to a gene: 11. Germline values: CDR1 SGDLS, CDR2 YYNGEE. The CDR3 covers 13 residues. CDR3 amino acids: CASTRTTGGSQYF. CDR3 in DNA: TGTGCCAGCACCCGGACAACCGGGGGGTCCCAGTACTTC.

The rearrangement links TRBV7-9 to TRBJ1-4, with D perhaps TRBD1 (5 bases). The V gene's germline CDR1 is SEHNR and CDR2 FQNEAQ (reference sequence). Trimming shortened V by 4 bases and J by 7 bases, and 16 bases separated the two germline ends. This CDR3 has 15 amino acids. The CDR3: CASSSNTGGTEKLFF. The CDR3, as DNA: TGTGCCAGCAGCTCCAACACGGGGGGGACTGAAAAACTGTTTTTT.

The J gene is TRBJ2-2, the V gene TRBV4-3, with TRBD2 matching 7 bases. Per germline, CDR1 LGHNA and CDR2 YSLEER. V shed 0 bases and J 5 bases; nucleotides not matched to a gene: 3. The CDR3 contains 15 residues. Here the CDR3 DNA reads TGCGCCAGCAGCCAAGATGGCGGGGGAACCGGGGAGCTGTTTTTT. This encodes CASSQDGGGTGELFF.